These 26 T cell receptor beta chains were all obtained from the same sample, sequenced in a study of blood T cell repertoires in COVID-19. Repertoires were generated with immunoSEQ multiplex PCR, while TCRdb's copy carries only in-frame clones and drops some. The repertoire holds some 300,000 clones, with just under 90% as singletons. Sequencing was performed on PBMCs or T cells enriched from blood (not recorded which). These receptors all stem from a woman in her twenties or thirties who had recovered from COVID-19.

The genes are TRBV6-2 or TRBV6-3 and TRBJ1-2, with D perhaps TRBD1 (6 bases). V shed 2 bases and J shed 9 bases, with 19 bases lying between them. This CDR3 is built from 15 residues. Per the germline V gene, CDR1 is MNHEY and CDR2 is SVGEGT. The CDR3 coding sequence is TGTGCCAGCAGTTACATTGCACAGGGCTACCGGCGCTACACCTTC. Translated: CASSYIAQGYRRYTF.

The chain uses TRBV9 and TRBJ1-1, with D perhaps TRBD1 (5 bases). The germline V and J ends were trimmed by 4 bases and 4 bases, with 20 bases remaining between them. CDR1 and CDR2 (germline): SGDLS, YYNGEE. CDR3 length equals 16 residues. CDR3 region: CASSQQWGGVGTEAFF. Here the CDR3 DNA reads TGTGCCAGCAGCCAGCAATGGGGGGGGGTTGGCACTGAAGCTTTCTTT. The whole variable domain, remainder taken from reference TRBV9 and TRBJ1-1, is DSGVTQTPKHLITATGQRVTLRCSPRSGDLSVYWYQQSLDQGLQFLIQYYNGEERAKGNILERFSAQQFPDLHSELNLSSLELGDSALYFCASSQQWGGVGTEAFFGQGTRLTVV.

This clone was counted only a few times. The chain couples TRBV7-3 to TRBJ2-1; tentative D call: TRBD2 (6 bases). V gave up 6 bases and J gave up 9 bases, with 18 bases separating them. CDR3 size: 14 residues. Germline V gene lookup returns CDR1 SGHTA and CDR2 FQGTGA. The CDR3 sequence: CASSSGTPGGEQFF. CDR3 DNA: TGTGCCAGCAGTTCCGGGACCCCCGGGGGTGAGCAGTTCTTC.

The chain has TRBV18 and TRBJ1-2; D is ambiguous. The CDR3 has 15 amino acids. Trimming cost V 3 bases and J 4 bases, with 15 bases left between them. The germline CDR1 and CDR2 sequences are KGHSH and LQKENI. The CDR3 reads CASSPDGQPSYGYTF. The CDR3 DNA reads as TGTGCCAGCTCACCCGACGGTCAACCTAGCTATGGCTACACCTTC.

V gene TRBV7-9 combines with J gene TRBJ2-1; D might be TRBD2 (6 bases). The CDR3 loop spans 12 amino acids. Germline V gene lookup returns CDR1 SEHNR and CDR2 FQNEAQ (reference sequence). V was cut by 5 bases and J by 8 bases, with 10 bases left in between. The CDR3 region is CASSTSIHEQFF. DNA of the CDR3: TGTGCCAGCAGCACTAGCATCCATGAGCAGTTCTTC.

The V and J genes are TRBV4-1 and TRBJ1-2; TRBD1 agrees at 8 bases. Germline CDR1 MGHRA, CDR2 YSYEKL. The trim removed 3 bases at V and 2 bases at J, leaving 8 bases unmatched. The CDR3 has 16 amino acids. The CDR3 loop is CASSHLGQGKNYGYTF. The CDR3 DNA follows: TGCGCCAGCAGCCACTTAGGACAGGGTAAAAACTATGGCTACACCTTC.

V is TRBV14 and J is TRBJ2-3; D unresolved. Looked up from germline, CDR1 is SGHDN and CDR2 is FVKESK. With 5 bases removed from V and 2 bases from J, the gap between germline ends came to 23 bases. The CDR3 sequence is 18 residues long. CDR3 region: CASSDERRLIGNTDTQYF. The CDR3 DNA follows: TGTGCCAGCAGCGACGAGCGAAGGCTTATAGGAAACACAGATACGCAGTATTTT.

The chain combines TRBV6-2 or TRBV6-3 with TRBJ2-3, with 7 bases fitting TRBD2. The CDR3 is 15 residues long. The trim removed 4 bases at V and 2 bases at J, leaving 6 bases unmatched. CDR1 MNHEY and CDR2 SVGEGT come from the germline V gene. Here the CDR3 DNA reads TGTGCCAGCAGTTCGACTAGCTGGTTCACAGATACGCAGTATTTT. Its protein product is CASSSTSWFTDTQYF.

V usage is TRBV5-4 and J usage is TRBJ1-4; a weak D match, TRBD1 (6 bases). Looked up from germline, CDR1 is SGHNT and CDR2 is YYREEE (reference sequence). The CDR3 consists of 17 residues. The V end was cut by 0 bases, the J end by 3 bases, with 15 bases between. CDR3 nucleotides: TGTGCCAGCAGCTTGGGTGGCAGGGGTTCGTCTAATGAAAAACTGTTTTTT. Amino acid sequence: CASSLGGRGSSNEKLFF.

The CDR3 DNA reads TGTGCCAGTAGTACCAGGACAGGGGGCTCCTATGGCTACACCTTC. This translates into CASSTRTGGSYGYTF. The J gene is TRBJ1-2, the V gene TRBV19, with TRBD1 matching over 11 bases. The CDR3 sequence is 15 residues long. The ends lost 4 bases at V and 4 bases at J; junction bases unmatched: 5. CDR1 and CDR2 from the germline V gene are LNHDA and SQIVND (reference sequence).

This chain joins TRBV6-5 and TRBJ2-5, with 9 bases matching TRBD2. The CDR3 runs 14 residues. The trim removed 10 bases at V and 6 bases at J, leaving 12 bases unmatched. Germline CDR1 and CDR2: MNHEY and SVGAGI. DNA for the CDR3: TGTGCCACCACCCAGGGACTAGCAGGACAGACCCAGTACTTC. Translation: CATTQGLAGQTQYF.

This sequence joins TRBV5-6 and TRBJ1-1; 7 bases line up with TRBD1. The junction had 2 bases not matched to a gene; V was cut back by 0 bases and J by 3 bases. The CDR3 length is 14 residues. Germline loops: CDR1 SGHDT, CDR2 YYEEEE. CDR3 nucleotides: TGTGCCAGCAGCTTGGTTAGGGGGCACACTGAAGCTTTCTTT. It encodes CASSLVRGHTEAFF. The variable domain in full, with the rest retrieved from reference TRBV5-6 and TRBJ1-1, is DAGVTQSPTHLIKTRGQQVTLRCSPKSGHDTVSWYQQALGQGPQFIFQYYEEEERQRGNFPDRFSGHQFPNYSSELNVNALLLGDSALYLCASSLVRGHTEAFFGQGTRLTVV.

V and J are TRBV19 and TRBJ2-1, with 7 positions matching TRBD2. Germline V gene data show CDR1 as LNHDA and CDR2 as SQIVND (reference sequence). The CDR3 covers 15 residues. V shed 3 bases and J 2 bases; nucleotides not matched to a gene: 4. The CDR3 region has the DNA TGTGCCAGTAGTATCGGACTAGTAACCTACAATGAGCAGTTCTTC. Translation: CASSIGLVTYNEQFF.

The V gene is TRBV12-5, the J gene TRBJ2-1; 9 nucleotides agree with TRBD1. Germline V gene sequence: CDR1 LGHNT, CDR2 FRNRAP. CDR3 length: 14 amino acids. Trimming took 3 bases from V and 8 from J; bases not matched to a gene: 5. The chain's CDR3 is CASGFGQGRDEQFF. The CDR3 coding sequence is TGTGCTAGTGGTTTCGGACAGGGGCGGGATGAGCAGTTCTTC.

The gene calls are TRBV28 and TRBJ2-5, with 9 bases identical to TRBD1. The CDR3 loop spans 14 amino acids. CDR1 is MDHEN, CDR2 SYDVKM, per germline. Trimming removed 7 bases from V and 4 bases from J; junction bases left unmatched: 7. The CDR3 region has the DNA TGTGCCAGCACCTGGGACAGGGCTCGAGAGACCCAGTACTTC. It specifies CASTWDRARETQYF.

The rearrangement uses TRBV4-2 and TRBJ1-5; 9 bases are a match to TRBD1. CDR1 and CDR2 from the germline V gene are LGHNA and YNFKEQ. The trim removed 0 bases at V and 0 bases at J, leaving 9 bases unmatched. The CDR3 covers 19 residues. The CDR3 loop reads CASSQDRGQGSLSNQPQHF. CDR3 in DNA: TGTGCCAGCAGCCAAGATCGGGGACAGGGAAGTCTTAGCAATCAGCCCCAGCATTTT.

The rearrangement links TRBV2 to TRBJ1-6; TRBD1 matches 9 bases. After removal of 4 bases from V and 7 bases from J, the junction contained 5 bases not matched to a gene. CDR3 length: 15 residues. Germline V gene lookup returns CDR1 SNHLY and CDR2 FYNNEI. The CDR3 DNA follows: TGTGCCAGCAGTGCATCCGGGACAGGGAATTCACCCCTCCACTTT. Encoded protein: CASSASGTGNSPLHF.

The V and J genes are TRBV2 and TRBJ2-3; TRBD2 matches at 8 bases. Trimming at V came to 10 bases and at J to 3 bases, leaving 15 bases not matched to a gene. Germline V gene data show CDR1 as SNHLY and CDR2 as FYNNEI. The CDR3 loop spans 16 amino acids. The CDR3 sequence is CATHNPLAGGTDTQYF. CDR3 in DNA: TGTGCCACTCATAACCCGCTAGCGGGCGGGACAGATACGCAGTATTTT.

This sequence joins TRBV7-9 and TRBJ1-4; D remains unclear. V lost 3 bases and J 8 bases, leaving 13 bases between the germline ends. The germline gives CDR1 SEHNR, CDR2 FQNEAQ (reference sequence). This CDR3 spans 14 amino acids. The CDR3 is CASSFIGGNEKLFF. CDR3 coding DNA: TGTGCCAGCAGCTTCATTGGAGGAAACGAAAAACTGTTTTTT.

This clone is a singleton in its sample. The sample carries other DNA sequences with the same CDR3. The chain joins TRBV28 to TRBJ1-4, with D possibly being TRBD1 (5 bases). V was shortened by 5 bases and J by 8 bases, with 12 bases between the two germline ends. Germline lookup yields CDR1 MDHEN and CDR2 SYDVKM. This CDR3 is built from 13 residues. The CDR3 DNA follows: TGTGCCAGCAGTCCCGGGGGTCGGGAAAAACTGTTTTTT. It yields the protein CASSPGGREKLFF.

CDR3 DNA sequence: TGTGCCTGGGCCCGGACAGGGGATTACGAGCAGTACTTC. This encodes CAWARTGDYEQYF. The V and J genes are TRBV30 and TRBJ2-7; TRBD1 matches at 9 bases. The CDR3 spans 13 residues. Trimming cost V 5 bases and J 4 bases; bases outside gene matches: 6. Germline CDR1 and CDR2: GTSNPN and SVGIG (reference sequence).

The chain carries TRBV27 and TRBJ1-6, with D unclear. The CDR3 totals 16 residues. The V and J ends lost 2 bases and 0 bases respectively, with 8 bases between them. Germline V gene sequence: CDR1 MNHEY, CDR2 SMNVEV (reference sequence). The CDR3, as DNA: TGTGCCAGCAGTTTAGGGAGAAGCTCCTATAATTCACCCCTCCACTTT. Translation: CASSLGRSSYNSPLHF.

V is TRBV10-3 and J is TRBJ1-5; TRBD1 agrees at 8 bases. CDR3 size: 14 residues. V lost 4 bases to trimming and J lost 6 bases; unmatched junction nucleotides: 5. CDR1 is ENHRY and CDR2 is SYGVKD in the germline V gene. CDR3 protein: CAISGGQVRQPQHF. As DNA, the CDR3 is TGTGCCATCAGTGGGGGACAGGTCCGTCAGCCCCAGCATTTT.

The V and J genes are TRBV5-1 and TRBJ2-1, with D possibly matching TRBD1 (6 bases). V lost 2 bases and J lost 10, with 13 bases in between. CDR3 length: 13 amino acids. Looked up from germline, CDR1 is SGHRS and CDR2 is YFSETQ. The CDR3 loop reads CASSFVGAREQFF. The CDR3, as DNA: TGCGCCAGCAGCTTCGTGGGGGCTCGGGAGCAGTTCTTC.

The chain uses TRBV19 and TRBJ2-3; D is unresolved. This CDR3 has 14 amino acids. Trimming removed 5 bases at V and 1 base at J, with 10 bases between. The germline V gene encodes CDR1 LNHDA and CDR2 SQIVND (reference sequence). In nucleotides, the CDR3 is TGTGCCAGTAGTCCCCGACACCGCACAGATACGCAGTATTTT. This sequence encodes CASSPRHRTDTQYF.

V is TRBV28 and J is TRBJ1-1; D might be TRBD1 (6 bases). CDR3 size: 15 residues. The germline CDR1 and CDR2 sequences are MDHEN and SYDVKM. Trimming took off 5 bases at V and 1 base at J, with 14 bases between the two ends. CDR3 coding DNA: TGTGCCAGCAGTATTCCGGGACACTCGAACACTGAAGCTTTCTTT. The encoded protein is CASSIPGHSNTEAFF.